Shown below are 32 T cell receptor beta chains from a single sample sequenced in a study of shared clonotypes between healthy human individuals. Sequencing used immunoSEQ multiplex PCR; TCRdb keeps in-frame clones, though not all of them. The table has roughly 1.4 million clones, around 98.5% seen once. Sequenced material: naive CD4+ T cells sorted from blood. The subset here: CD45RA+ positively selected. The receptor set was obtained from a man aged 25 to 40 in good health.

The V and J genes are TRBV10-2 and TRBJ1-2; D is undetermined. The V end lost 2 bases, the J end lost 8 bases, and 12 bases lay between the germline ends. Germline CDR1 WSHSY, CDR2 SAAADI. The CDR3 totals 13 residues. DNA of the CDR3: TGCGCCAGCAGTGAGACGGCCCCAGGAGGCTACACCTTC. Translating gives CASSETAPGGYTF.

This clone occurred once. The chain has TRBV11-2 and TRBJ1-1, with D unresolved. The V gene's germline CDR1 is SGHAT and CDR2 FQNNGV. V was trimmed by 5 bases and J by 2 bases, leaving 9 bases between them. The CDR3 has 13 amino acids. Written as DNA, the CDR3 is TGTGCCAGCAGCGCCGGGCTCAACACTGAAGCTTTCTTT. Translated: CASSAGLNTEAFF.

The chain links TRBV5-5 to TRBJ2-5; D gene uncertain. Trimming left V 4 bases short and J 5 bases short, with 15 bases between. From germline, CDR1 is SGHKS and CDR2 YYEKEE (reference sequence). The CDR3 loop spans 14 amino acids. The CDR3 here is CASSQQSFWETQYF. DNA for the CDR3: TGTGCCAGCAGCCAACAGTCTTTTTGGGAGACCCAGTACTTC.

V and J are TRBV10-2 and TRBJ1-2, with 8 bases lining up with TRBD1. CDR1 is WSHSY, CDR2 SAAADI, per germline. The V and J ends lost 4 bases and 8 bases, in that order; junction bases with no gene match: 9. The CDR3 contains 14 residues. CDR3 sequence: CASSATQGAGGYTF. In nucleotides, the CDR3 is TGCGCCAGCAGTGCCACCCAGGGGGCAGGAGGCTACACCTTC.

The chain uses TRBV5-1 and TRBJ2-3; a weak D match, TRBD2 (5 bases). The V gene lost 4 bases and the J gene lost 2 bases, with 17 bases spanning the gap. Looked up from germline, CDR1 is SGHRS and CDR2 is YFSETQ. This CDR3 is 16 amino acids long. This chain's CDR3 is CASSLAGVRYTDTQYF. The CDR3 DNA sequence: TGCGCCAGCAGCCTGGCCGGGGTCCGTTACACAGATACGCAGTATTTT.

The gene calls are TRBV7-2 and TRBJ2-2, with TRBD2 identical over 11 bases. This CDR3 is built from 19 residues. The germline V gene has CDR1 SGHTA and CDR2 FQGNSA. J gave up 0 bases and V 5 bases, and 11 bases lay outside the gene matches. CDR3 nucleotide sequence: TGTGCCAGCAGCGTATACGCCGCGGGACTAGCGGCGAACACCGGGGAGCTGTTTTTT. Translated, it gives CASSVYAAGLAANTGELFF.

The chain employs TRBV5-1 and TRBJ1-3, with a weak D call TRBD1 (5 bases). Deletions cut 1 base from V and 4 bases from J, with 15 bases between. This CDR3 has 16 amino acids. Germline CDR1 SGHRS, CDR2 YFSETQ. Written as DNA, the CDR3 is TGCGCCAGCAGCTTGAAATGGGGCGCGGAGGGAAACACCATATATTTT. Amino acid sequence: CASSLKWGAEGNTIYF.

The rearrangement links TRBV6-1 to TRBJ1-5, with 9 bases fitting TRBD1. The ends lost 1 base at V and 9 bases at J; junction bases unmatched: 7. Germline CDR1 and CDR2: MNHNS and SASEGT. The CDR3 contains 15 residues. CDR3 loop: CASSEEGQGWWPQHF. In DNA form, the CDR3 reads TGTGCCAGCAGTGAAGAAGGACAGGGGTGGTGGCCCCAGCATTTT.

This clone appeared once. The chain carries TRBV2 and TRBJ2-1; TRBD2 matches at 10 bases. V gave up 6 bases and J gave up 9 bases; unmatched junction bases: 5. The germline V gene encodes CDR1 SNHLY and CDR2 FYNNEI. This CDR3 has 13 amino acids. CDR3 amino acids: CASRKREGVEQFF. CDR3 nucleotides: TGTGCCAGCAGAAAGCGGGAGGGTGTTGAGCAGTTCTTC.

CDR3 loop: CASTQGLAGVSEQFF. DNA for the CDR3: TGTGCCAGTACCCAGGGACTAGCGGGAGTCTCTGAGCAGTTCTTC. The V call is TRBV19, the J call TRBJ2-1; 14 positions match TRBD2. The CDR3 sequence is 15 residues long. Germline-derived CDR1 and CDR2 are LNHDA and SQIVND (reference sequence). Trimming at V came to 7 bases and at J to 9 bases, leaving 8 bases not matched to a gene.

The gene calls are TRBV18 and TRBJ1-4, with a tentative D call TRBD1 (5 bases). CDR1 is KGHSH and CDR2 is LQKENI in the germline V gene. Trimming removed 3 bases from V and 13 bases from J, with 18 bases in between. The CDR3 is 14 amino acids. This chain's CDR3 is CASSPSTAPDGLFF. The CDR3, as DNA: TGTGCCAGCTCACCGTCGACAGCCCCCGATGGACTGTTTTTT. The variable domain in full, completed from reference TRBV18 and TRBJ1-4, reads NAGVMQNPRHLVRRRGQEARLRCSPMKGHSHVYWYRQLPEEGLKFMVYLQKENIIDESGMPKERFSAEFPKEGPSILRIQQVVRGDSAAYFCASSPSTAPDGLFFGSGTQLSVL.

DNA of the CDR3: TGTGCCAGCGGGGCAACAGGGAACTATGGCTACACCTTC. Translated, it gives CASGATGNYGYTF. The chain links TRBV6-1 to TRBJ1-2; the D gene is possibly TRBD1 (6 bases). The CDR3 is 13 residues long. Trimming took off 8 bases at V and 2 bases at J, with 12 bases between the two ends. The germline CDR1 and CDR2 sequences are MNHNS and SASEGT.

This clone was detected only once. V gene TRBV4-3 combines with J gene TRBJ2-3, with D possibly being TRBD2 (6 bases). The CDR3 is made up of 14 amino acids. Germline CDR1 is LGHNA and CDR2 is YSLEER. The V end was cut by 4 bases, the J end by 2 bases, with 10 bases between. This chain's CDR3 is CASSLGGFTDTQYF. CDR3 bases: TGCGCCAGCAGCCTCGGGGGTTTCACAGATACGCAGTATTTT.

This clone was detected once. The J gene is TRBJ2-2, the V gene TRBV5-1, with a possible D match to TRBD2 (5 bases). The CDR3 length is 15 residues. Trimming removed 4 bases from V and 2 bases from J, with 12 bases in between. Germline assignment: CDR1 SGHRS and CDR2 YFSETQ. The CDR3 DNA is TGCGCCAGCAGCCCCCGAGGGCCTAACACCGGGGAGCTGTTTTTT. It specifies CASSPRGPNTGELFF.

The gene calls are TRBV4-1 and TRBJ1-5, with D possibly matching TRBD1 (6 bases). CDR1 and CDR2 (germline): MGHRA, YSYEKL. V shed 4 bases and J shed 5 bases, with 9 bases lying between them. This CDR3 spans 13 amino acids. The CDR3, as DNA: TGCGCCAGCAGCCCGGACAGCGATCAGCCCCAGCATTTT. Translated: CASSPDSDQPQHF.

The table lists this clone with a count of one. The chain has TRBV6-6 and TRBJ2-3; the D gene could be TRBD1 or TRBD2 (5 bases each). The CDR3 extends over 15 amino acids. Trimming pared 4 bases from V and 1 base from J, leaving 12 bases between. The germline gives CDR1 MNHNY, CDR2 SVGAGI (reference sequence). The CDR3 region is CASSSTQGRTDTQYF. DNA of the CDR3: TGTGCCAGCAGTTCTACCCAGGGACGCACAGATACGCAGTATTTT.

This chain uses TRBV21-1 with TRBJ2-7; TRBD1 reflects the table's D call only, with no check against the DNA. TRBV21-1 represents a pseudogene. This CDR3 is 13 amino acids long. CDR3 coding DNA: TGTGCCAGCAGCACCAGGGAACCTTACGAGCAGTACTTC. This codes for CASSTREPYEQYF.

About this clone: The same CDR3 is also encoded by other DNA sequences in this sample. The chain combines TRBV5-1 with TRBJ2-6, with a possible D match to TRBD2 (6 bases). CDR3 length: 15 amino acids. Germline V gene data show CDR1 as SGHRS and CDR2 as YFSETQ. Trimming left V 4 bases short and J 0 bases short, with 8 bases between. CDR3: CASSMGLSGANVLTF. The CDR3 nucleotides read TGCGCCAGCAGCATGGGACTCTCTGGGGCCAACGTCCTGACTTTC.

V usage is TRBV9 and J usage is TRBJ2-7; no firm D call. CDR3 length: 14 amino acids. V was trimmed by 0 bases and J by 2 bases, leaving 9 bases between them. Germline values: CDR1 SGDLS, CDR2 YYNGEE. Here the CDR3 reads CASSVGSTAYEQYF. The CDR3 nucleotides are TGTGCCAGCAGCGTAGGCAGTACGGCCTACGAGCAGTACTTC.

The rearrangement links TRBV5-4 to TRBJ2-7; TRBD1 aligns across 7 bases. V was pared by 4 bases and J by 2 bases, with 9 bases of the junction left unmatched. The CDR3 is 15 residues long. Germline V gene lookup returns CDR1 SGHNT and CDR2 YYREEE (reference sequence). CDR3 sequence (DNA): TGTGCCAGCAGCAATCGACAGGGCCCAGCCTACGAGCAGTACTTC. Its translation: CASSNRQGPAYEQYF.

This chain connects TRBV6-1 to TRBJ2-7; TRBD2 agrees at 11 bases. The J segment lost 2 bases and the V segment lost 6 bases, leaving 6 bases of the junction unmatched. Germline V gene lookup returns CDR1 MNHNS and CDR2 SASEGT. This CDR3 region has 15 residues. CDR3 sequence reads: CASRARLAGTYEQYF. The CDR3 nucleotides are TGTGCCAGCAGGGCGAGACTAGCGGGGACCTACGAGCAGTACTTC.

This chain uses TRBV18 with TRBJ1-2, with D maybe TRBD1 (6 bases). Germline V CDR1 and CDR2: KGHSH, LQKENI. With 3 bases removed from V and 6 bases from J, the gap between germline ends came to 14 bases. The CDR3 spans 14 residues. The CDR3 nucleotides read TGTGCCAGCTCACCGGGACACTCGGCTAATGGCTACACCTTC. Translation gives CASSPGHSANGYTF.

The chain has TRBV19 and TRBJ2-7; D perhaps matches TRBD1 (6 bases). V gave up 6 bases and J gave up 5 bases, with 20 bases separating them. This CDR3 has 15 amino acids. Germline V lookup: CDR1 LNHDA, CDR2 SQIVND (reference sequence). The CDR3 loop is CASRKGQLNLDEQYF. CDR3 DNA sequence: TGTGCCAGTAGAAAGGGACAATTAAATTTGGACGAGCAGTACTTC.

This chain uses TRBV19 with TRBJ2-1, with a weak D call TRBD1 (9 bases). Germline V CDR1 and CDR2: LNHDA, SQIVND (reference sequence). Trimming cost V 9 bases and J 4 bases, with 31 bases left between them. This CDR3 has 19 residues. CDR3 residues: CASRSGTGLIAGTYNEQFF. The CDR3 DNA is TGTGCCAGCAGGTCTGGGACAGGGTTGATAGCGGGAACTTACAATGAGCAGTTCTTC.

V and J are TRBV19 and TRBJ2-2, with D uncertain. There are 12 residues in the CDR3. CDR1 LNHDA and CDR2 SQIVND come from the germline V gene (reference sequence). With 5 bases removed from V and 4 bases from J, the gap between germline ends came to 5 bases. The CDR3 reads CASSHSTGELFF. CDR3 DNA: TGTGCCAGTAGTCATAGCACCGGGGAGCTGTTTTTT.

V gene TRBV2 combines with J gene TRBJ2-2; D call uncertain. CDR1 is SNHLY and CDR2 is FYNNEI in the germline V gene. The germline V and J ends were trimmed by 8 bases and 1 base, with 8 bases remaining between them. The CDR3 is 13 residues long. CDR3: CASGILNTGELFF. In DNA, the CDR3 is TGTGCCAGCGGAATATTGAACACCGGGGAGCTGTTTTTT. The entire variable domain, with the rest obtained from reference TRBV2 and TRBJ2-2, is as follows: EPEVTQTPSHQVTQMGQEVILRCVPISNHLYFYWYRQILGQKVEFLVSFYNNEISEKSEIFDDQFSVERPDGSNFTLKIRSTKLEDSAMYFCASGILNTGELFFGEGSRLTVL.

V is TRBV7-2 and J is TRBJ1-5; 9 nucleotides line up with TRBD1. CDR3 size: 16 residues. Germline loops: CDR1 SGHTA, CDR2 FQGNSA. V gave up 5 bases and J gave up 4 bases; unmatched junction bases: 9. The CDR3 region has the DNA TGTGCCAGCAGCCCCCGATCCGGGACAGGGAATCAGCCCCAGCATTTT. It is translated as CASSPRSGTGNQPQHF. Full variable domain (remainder filled in from reference TRBV7-2 and TRBJ1-5): GAGVSQSPSNKVTEKGKDVELRCDPISGHTALYWYRQSLGQGLEFLIYFQGNSAPDKSGLPSDRFSAERTGGSVSTLTIQRTQQEDSAVYLCASSPRSGTGNQPQHFGDGTRLSIL.

The rearrangement joins TRBV19 to TRBJ2-7; D is undetermined. V lost 1 base and J lost 0, with 7 bases in between. Germline-derived CDR1 and CDR2 are LNHDA and SQIVND (reference sequence). This CDR3 has 14 amino acids. The CDR3 DNA sequence: TGTGCCAGTAGTATAGTTCCAGACTCCTACGAGCAGTACTTC. It yields the protein CASSIVPDSYEQYF.

The V call is TRBV29-1, the J call TRBJ2-3; 10 bases agree with TRBD2. With 4 bases clipped from V and 6 bases from J, the junction kept 10 bases outside the gene matches. CDR1 and CDR2 (germline): SQVTM, ANQGSEA. The CDR3 covers 15 residues. The CDR3 sequence: CSVVGLAGAGDTQYF. The CDR3 region has the DNA TGCAGCGTTGTGGGGCTAGCGGGAGCTGGGGATACGCAGTATTTT.

This chain connects TRBV5-1 to TRBJ2-5; D perhaps matches TRBD2 (5 bases). The V gene lost 0 bases and the J gene lost 9 bases, with 12 bases spanning the gap. The length of the CDR3 is 13 residues. Germline loops: CDR1 SGHRS, CDR2 YFSETQ. CDR3 bases: TGCGCCAGCAGCTTGGGACTACCCGGGGCCCAGTACTTC. Its translation: CASSLGLPGAQYF.

This chain connects TRBV6-5 to TRBJ2-1, with 7 bases fitting TRBD2. The CDR3 sequence is 13 residues long. The trim removed 5 bases at V and 8 bases at J, leaving 6 bases unmatched. CDR1 and CDR2 (germline): MNHEY, SVGAGI. The CDR3, as DNA: TGTGCCAGCAGTACCCGACTAGCCTATGAGCAGTTCTTC. Its protein product is CASSTRLAYEQFF.

The chain couples TRBV5-6 to TRBJ2-1; 15 bases are a match to TRBD2. V lost 5 bases to trimming and J lost 6 bases; unmatched junction nucleotides: 6. The CDR3 contains 16 residues. Germline assignment: CDR1 SGHDT and CDR2 YYEEEE. The CDR3 is CASSTPGLAGGNEQFF. The CDR3, as DNA: TGTGCCAGCAGTACACCGGGACTAGCGGGAGGCAATGAGCAGTTCTTC.